This T cell receptor (beta chain) emerged from a study of blood T cell repertoires in COVID-19. Whole-study context: Researchers got acute and convalescent COVID-19 samples from the United States, Italy and Spain.

Original methodology: Reference gene primer amplification in the assay estimated nucleated cell counts. Using immunoSEQ multiplex PCR, the repertoire was profiled, and TCRdb retains in-frame clones only, with some absent. The V and J calls and clone size come from that table; D and trimming were worked out from the DNA. Found here are 140,000 to 150,000 clones, 80% of them singletons; the top ten hold around 5%. Trimming left V 6 bases short and J 0 bases short, with 9 bases between. The CDR3 length is 13 residues. The germline V gene encodes CDR1 LNHDA and CDR2 SQIVND (reference sequence). The chain carries TRBV19 and TRBJ2-7, with TRBD2 as a possible D gene (6 bases). The source is a woman between 50 and 59 years old with acute or convalescent COVID-19. Material: peripheral blood. DNA of the CDR3: TGTGCCAGTAGGGGAGGAGCCTCCTACGAGCAGTACTTC. Its protein is CASRGGASYEQYF. The full variable domain, completed using reference TRBV19 and TRBJ2-7, is DGGITQSPKYLFRKEGQNVTLSCEQNLNHDAMYWYRQDPGQGLRLIYYSQIVNDFQKGDIAEGYSVSREKKESFPLTVTSAQKNPTAFYLCASRGGASYEQYFGPGTRLTVT.